This T cell receptor (beta chain) comes out of a study of T-cell memory formation after mild COVID-19. Study details: TCR clustering was largely donor specific.

Trimming at V came to 5 bases and at J to 3 bases, leaving 3 bases not matched to a gene. The CDR3 is 13 amino acids. The V gene's germline CDR1 is SGHTA and CDR2 FQGNSA. Constant-segment primers were used for 5'RACE, and the resulting TCR alpha and TCR beta cDNA libraries carried sample barcodes and UMIs. TCRdb used MiXCR to reprocess the 5' RACE reads, holding one entry per CDR3 protein. The sample has roughly 13,000 distinct CDR3 sequences, roughly 20% seen once; the top ten hold about half. The V call is TRBV7-2, the J call TRBJ2-5; 7 bases match TRBD2. The sample taken for sequencing was PBMCs or a T cell subset sorted from them (not recorded which). The TCR comes from an adult woman who had mild COVID-19 (a few samples of this study predate the infection). Cell type and time point are not known. CDR3 loop: CASSRGREETQYF. The CDR3 bases are TGTGCCAGCAGCCGAGGGAGGGAAGAGACCCAGTACTTC.